The sequence of this T cell receptor (beta chain) was determined in a study of human T cells and chemical hapten exposure. Time point: healthy volunteer bleed at 2 weeks. Unfractionated whole blood was the source from which total RNA was extracted. This clonotype was picked up many times. TCRdb re-derived calls from the RACE reads in MiXCR, one entry per CDR3 protein. The repertoire holds around 45,000 distinct CDR3 sequences, around 4.5% seen once, with under 6.5% in the top ten. The CDR3 runs 17 residues. Trimming cost V 0 bases and J 0 bases, with 13 bases left between them. The V gene's germline CDR1 is SGHRS and CDR2 YFSETQ.

The sequence came from a human donor in good health. Some clones in this sample may be carry-over from other donors' samples. The sequenced material came from whole blood. This sequence joins TRBV5-1 and TRBJ1-5; TRBD1 is a possible D gene (5 bases). The CDR3 protein is CASSLVTGPYSNQPQHF. CDR3 coding DNA: TGCGCCAGCAGCTTGGTCACAGGCCCGTATAGCAATCAGCCCCAGCATTTT.